This T cell receptor beta chain derives from a study of OX40 agonist ivuxolimab in advanced cancers. Repertoires were generated with immunoSEQ multiplex PCR, while TCRdb's copy carries only in-frame clones and drops some. The sample gives some 42,000 clones, roughly four fifths of which show up once; approximately 2.4% is in the top ten. This CDR3 comprises 15 residues. Germline lookup yields CDR1 SGHVS and CDR2 FQNEAQ. J was trimmed by 8 bases and V by 5 bases; bases with no gene match: 9. The chain recombines TRBV7-8 with TRBJ2-1; the match to TRBD1 covers 10 bases. Sequenced material: CD4+ or CD8+ T cells sorted from blood, taken in a trial of the OX40 agonist ivuxolimab. The TCR was taken from an adult with an advanced solid tumor such as melanoma, head and neck, liver or kidney cancer. CDR3 sequence (DNA): TGTGCCAGCAGCCCGGGACAGGGGTATGGTCATGAGCAGTTCTTC. This encodes CASSPGQGYGHEQFF.